Shown below are 22 T cell receptor beta chains from a single sample sequenced in a study of cytomegalovirus exposure and HLA in healthy donors. PCR employed 60 Vbeta and 13 Jbeta primers. Some clones are missing from TCRdb's copy, which holds only in-frame ones; the method was immunoSEQ multiplex PCR. This table holds 180,000 or so clones, 55% to 65% found once. Sequencing was carried out using PBMCs. The receptor source for this set is a man aged 35-49 years in good health and CMV-seronegative.

Only one count was recorded for this clone. The chain links TRBV7-8 to TRBJ2-7, with 10 bases matching TRBD2. The trim removed 1 base at V and 3 bases at J, leaving 3 bases unmatched. This CDR3 comprises 15 residues. The V gene's germline CDR1 is SGHVS and CDR2 FQNEAQ. The CDR3 protein is CASSLVASGSYEQYF. CDR3 in DNA: TGTGCCAGCAGCTTAGTTGCTAGCGGGAGCTACGAGCAGTACTTC.

V and J are TRBV9 and TRBJ2-1; 9 nucleotides match TRBD2. Germline V gene sequence: CDR1 SGDLS, CDR2 YYNGEE. Trimming removed 4 bases from V and 7 bases from J; junction bases left unmatched: 6. The CDR3 spans 14 residues. CDR3 DNA sequence: TGTGCCAGCAGCCATAGCGGGAGTGTAAATGAGCAGTTCTTC. This sequence encodes CASSHSGSVNEQFF.

With respect to this clone: The junction and the germline gene differ at one end; a read error may be behind it. The chain's CDR3 is CATLGGGEGEKLLF. The CDR3 region has the DNA TGTGCCACCCTTGGGGGAGGGGAAGGGGAAAAACTGCTTTTT. The chain is built from TRBV10-3 and TRBJ1-4; TRBD1 might be the D (5 bases). The CDR3 has 14 residues. Per the germline V gene, CDR1 is ENHRY and CDR2 is SYGVKD.

V is TRBV11-2 and J is TRBJ2-7; 7 bases agree with TRBD2. Germline V gives CDR1 SGHAT, CDR2 FQNNGV. After removal of 1 base from V and 3 bases from J, the junction contained 3 bases not matched to a gene. This CDR3 is built from 14 residues. The CDR3 protein is CASSLGGGNYEQYF. CDR3 sequence (DNA): TGTGCCAGCAGCTTAGGCGGGGGAAACTACGAGCAGTACTTC.

This clone was found a few times. The chain employs TRBV5-1 and TRBJ2-2, with D perhaps matching TRBD1 (6 bases). Trimming took off 3 bases at V and 5 bases at J, with 14 bases between the two ends. The CDR3 has 15 residues. The germline V gene has CDR1 SGHRS and CDR2 YFSETQ. As DNA, the CDR3 is TGCGCCAGCAGCTCCCTAGTAAGGGGGACCGGGGAGCTGTTTTTT. Translated: CASSSLVRGTGELFF.

As for this clone: This sample includes further DNA sequences coding for the same CDR3. The chain recombines TRBV6-1 with TRBJ2-7; possibly TRBD1 for D (6 bases). Germline V gene sequence: CDR1 MNHNS, CDR2 SASEGT. The length of the CDR3 is 12 residues. With 4 bases removed from V and 6 bases from J, the gap between germline ends came to 10 bases. The CDR3 spells CASSGNRAEQYF. The CDR3 DNA is TGTGCCAGCAGTGGAAACAGGGCCGAGCAGTACTTC.

The chain employs TRBV5-1 and TRBJ1-3; 7 bases are a match to TRBD1. Looked up from germline, CDR1 is SGHRS and CDR2 is YFSETQ. This CDR3 has 15 amino acids. Trimming removed 2 bases from V and 3 bases from J; junction bases left unmatched: 5. The CDR3 DNA reads as TGCGCCAGCAGCTTACAGGGGACGCGTGGAAACACCATATATTTT. Protein sequence: CASSLQGTRGNTIYF.

V and J are TRBV7-2 and TRBJ2-7; perhaps TRBD1 as D (5 bases). From germline, CDR1 is SGHTA and CDR2 FQGNSA. The V end lost 1 base, the J end lost 6 bases, and 13 bases lay between the germline ends. The CDR3 sequence is 14 residues long. The CDR3 nucleotides are TGTGCCAGCAGCTTAGTCGGCAGGGCCCTCGAGCAGTACTTC. It yields the protein CASSLVGRALEQYF.

This clone was seen more than once but under ten times. This chain links TRBV11-1 with TRBJ2-1; TRBD2 matches 14 bases. This CDR3 is 15 amino acids long. J gave up 7 bases and V 5 bases, and 4 bases lay outside the gene matches. The germline CDR1 and CDR2 sequences are SGHAT and FQDESV (reference sequence). Here the CDR3 DNA reads TGTGCCAGCAGCGCCGGGACTAGCGGGAGAAATGAGCAGTTCTTC. It translates to CASSAGTSGRNEQFF.

The rearrangement uses TRBV5-6 and TRBJ2-7, with 10 nucleotides matching TRBD1. J lost 3 bases, V lost 4 bases, and 7 bases had no gene match. Per the germline V gene, CDR1 is SGHDT and CDR2 is YYEEEE. The CDR3 is 15 residues long. Here the CDR3 DNA reads TGTGCCAGCAGCGCAAGGGACAGGGGCATCTACGAGCAGTACTTC. Translated, it gives CASSARDRGIYEQYF.

V usage is TRBV11-2 and J usage is TRBJ2-1, with 11 bases aligning to TRBD2. V was pared by 5 bases and J by 4 bases, with 4 bases of the junction left unmatched. This CDR3 is built from 15 residues. The germline CDR1 and CDR2 sequences are SGHAT and FQNNGV. CDR3: CASSRTSGPYNEQFF. As DNA, the CDR3 is TGTGCCAGCAGCCGGACTAGCGGGCCTTACAATGAGCAGTTCTTC.

The CDR3 bases are TGCGCCAGCAGCCAAGGTGGGACTAGCGGCCACGAGCAGTACTTC. It codes for CASSQGGTSGHEQYF. V is TRBV4-3 and J is TRBJ2-7, with 11 bases matching TRBD2. The CDR3 is made up of 15 amino acids. Per the germline V gene, CDR1 is LGHNA and CDR2 is YSLEER. V trimming: 1 base; J trimming: 5 bases; junction bases outside the gene matches: 4.

This clone has more than one count but fewer than ten. The CDR3 is CASSTLAGWGNEQFF. As DNA, the CDR3 is TGTGCCAGTAGTACCCTCGCGGGATGGGGTAATGAGCAGTTCTTC. This chain links TRBV19 with TRBJ2-1; a weak D match, TRBD2 (6 bases). Germline V lookup: CDR1 LNHDA, CDR2 SQIVND (reference sequence). Trimming took off 4 bases at V and 7 bases at J, with 17 bases between the two ends. The CDR3 runs 15 residues.

The chain recombines TRBV27 with TRBJ2-7; a possible D gene is TRBD1 (6 bases). From germline, CDR1 is MNHEY and CDR2 SMNVEV (reference sequence). The CDR3 sequence is 13 residues long. Trimming pared 6 bases from V and 0 bases from J, leaving 9 bases between. This CDR3 is CASRGTTSYEQYF. The CDR3 bases are TGTGCCAGCAGGGGGACAACCTCCTACGAGCAGTACTTC.

The chain has TRBV5-1 and TRBJ1-1; D unclear. CDR3 length equals 14 residues. Trimming removed 1 base from V and 5 bases from J, with 12 bases in between. The germline V gene encodes CDR1 SGHRS and CDR2 YFSETQ. In DNA form, the CDR3 reads TGCGCCAGCAGCTTGAGGCGGGGAACAACTGAAGCTTTCTTT. It codes for CASSLRRGTTEAFF.

The J gene is TRBJ2-1, the V gene TRBV4-3, with 10 bases lining up with TRBD2. The CDR3 sequence is 15 residues long. Germline CDR1 LGHNA, CDR2 YSLEER. The V segment lost 0 bases and the J segment 8 bases; nucleotides outside the gene matches: 4. CDR3 sequence (DNA): TGCGCCAGCAGCCAAGATGCTAGCGGGAGCGATGAGCAGTTCTTC. It yields the protein CASSQDASGSDEQFF.

The chain couples TRBV5-1 to TRBJ2-5; 9 bases are a match to TRBD1. J gave up 4 bases and V 3 bases, and 4 bases lay outside the gene matches. Germline CDR1 and CDR2: SGHRS and YFSETQ. This CDR3 region has 14 residues. The DNA of the CDR3 is TGCGCCAGCAGCTCTGGGACAGGGAGAGAGACCCAGTACTTC. Protein: CASSSGTGRETQYF.

This clone was observed many times. The chain employs TRBV6-4 and TRBJ2-2; 9 nucleotides match TRBD2. The V segment lost 6 bases and the J segment 8 bases; nucleotides outside the gene matches: 7. Germline V gene lookup returns CDR1 MRHNA and CDR2 SNTAGT. CDR3 length: 14 residues. In DNA, the CDR3 is TGTGCCAGCAGCGTAGCGGGAGAAGCTGGGGAGCTGTTTTTT. It codes for CASSVAGEAGELFF.

The chain couples TRBV4-1 to TRBJ2-1, with a possible D match to TRBD1 (6 bases). The CDR3 has 15 amino acids. Deletions cut 1 base from V and 5 bases from J, with 12 bases between. Germline V CDR1 and CDR2: MGHRA, YSYEKL. CDR3 sequence: CASSQATRTDNEQFF. In DNA form, the CDR3 reads TGCGCCAGCAGCCAAGCGACAAGGACAGACAATGAGCAGTTCTTC.

The chain recombines TRBV6-6 with TRBJ2-5, with D uncertain. The V gene lost 0 bases and the J gene lost 0 bases, with 5 bases spanning the gap. The CDR3 has 14 residues. In germline, CDR1 is MNHNY, CDR2 SVGAGI (reference sequence). CDR3 sequence: CASSYSSHQETQYF. The CDR3 DNA is TGTGCCAGCAGTTACTCGAGCCACCAAGAGACCCAGTACTTC.

The chain joins TRBV6-6 to TRBJ2-2; TRBD2 is a possible D gene (5 bases). This CDR3 contains 13 residues. Germline values: CDR1 MNHNY, CDR2 SVGAGI (reference sequence). V gave up 7 bases and J gave up 7 bases, with 13 bases separating them. The CDR3 loop reads CASNGGRNGELFF. In DNA form, the CDR3 reads TGTGCCAGCAACGGAGGACGGAACGGGGAGCTGTTTTTT.

The rearrangement joins TRBV28 to TRBJ2-7; D is unresolved. The CDR3 is made up of 16 amino acids. Trimming took 1 base from V and 6 from J, leaving 19 bases between them. Germline CDR1 and CDR2: MDHEN and SYDVKM. The CDR3: CASSLLEVPLKGEQYF. CDR3 nucleotides: TGTGCCAGCAGTTTATTAGAGGTCCCGCTGAAAGGCGAGCAGTACTTC.